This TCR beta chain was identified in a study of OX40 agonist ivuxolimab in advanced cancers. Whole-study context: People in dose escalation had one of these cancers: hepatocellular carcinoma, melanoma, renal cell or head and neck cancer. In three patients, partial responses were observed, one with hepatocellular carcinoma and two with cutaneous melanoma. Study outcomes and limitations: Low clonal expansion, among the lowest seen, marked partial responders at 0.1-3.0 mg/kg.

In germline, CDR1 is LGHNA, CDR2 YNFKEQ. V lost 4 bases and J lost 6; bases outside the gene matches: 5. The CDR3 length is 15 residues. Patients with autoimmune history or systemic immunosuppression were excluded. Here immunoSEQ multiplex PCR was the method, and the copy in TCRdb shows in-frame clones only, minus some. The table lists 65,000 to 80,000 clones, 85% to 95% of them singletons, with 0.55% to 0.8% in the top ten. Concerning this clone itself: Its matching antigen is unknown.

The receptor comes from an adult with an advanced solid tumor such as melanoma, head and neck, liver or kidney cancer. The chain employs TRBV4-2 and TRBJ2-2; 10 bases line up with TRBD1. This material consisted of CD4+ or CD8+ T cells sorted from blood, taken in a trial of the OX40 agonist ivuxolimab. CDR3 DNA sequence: TGTGCCAGCAGCCCAGGGACAGGGGTAGCCGGGGAGCTGTTTTTT. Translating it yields CASSPGTGVAGELFF.